These 4 T cell receptor beta chains came from one sample sequenced in a study of beta chain features in type 1 diabetes. Regarding the study as a whole: For Type 1 diabetes patients, all four CD4+ subsets carried TCRB CDR3s that were moderately but significantly shorter.

Which antigens these TCRs recognize remains unknown. The investigators reverse transcribed all of the isolated RNA, so they sequenced expressed TCRB transcripts. Sequencing used immunoSEQ multiplex PCR; TCRdb keeps in-frame clones, though not all of them. Of about 650,000 clones in the sample, around 12% are singletons; the top ten hold more than 0.09%. Sample: naive CD4+ T cells from blood. These receptors were taken from a man aged 30-40 years with type 1 diabetes.

V and J are TRBV6-1 and TRBJ2-4, with 10 nucleotides matching TRBD1. The germline CDR1 and CDR2 sequences are MNHNS and SASEGT. The CDR3 has 14 amino acids. V lost 6 bases, J lost 15 bases, and 14 bases stayed unmatched. CDR3 nucleotide sequence: TGTGCCAGCAGCATTTCCGGGACAGGGGATTATGTGTACTTC. It translates to CASSISGTGDYVYF.

This clone appeared a few times. The chain employs TRBV7-9 and TRBJ2-6; D gene uncertain. Germline V gene sequence: CDR1 SEHNR, CDR2 FQNEAQ (reference sequence). With 3 bases removed from V and 0 bases from J, the gap between germline ends came to 9 bases. The CDR3 runs to 16 residues. The CDR3 spells CASSFGVLSGANVLTF. In DNA, the CDR3 is TGTGCCAGCAGCTTCGGAGTACTCTCTGGGGCCAACGTCCTGACTTTC.

In this sample, this clone turned up a few times. The gene calls are TRBV7-9 and TRBJ2-2; D unclear. Per germline, CDR1 SEHNR and CDR2 FQNEAQ (reference sequence). V was clipped by 7 bases and J by 6 bases, with 12 bases between them. The CDR3 has 13 amino acids. The CDR3 loop is CASTLREAGELFF. DNA of the CDR3: TGTGCCAGCACCCTCCGAGAGGCCGGGGAGCTGTTTTTT.

This clone was seen a few times. This chain connects TRBV28 to TRBJ2-7; TRBD1 aligns across 9 bases. Trimming cost V 4 bases and J 6 bases; bases outside gene matches: 10. The germline CDR1 and CDR2 sequences are MDHEN and SYDVKM. The CDR3 covers 15 residues. The CDR3 DNA is TGTGCCAGCAGTTCCCCTCCGGACAGGGGTACCGAGCAGTACTTC. It codes for CASSSPPDRGTEQYF.